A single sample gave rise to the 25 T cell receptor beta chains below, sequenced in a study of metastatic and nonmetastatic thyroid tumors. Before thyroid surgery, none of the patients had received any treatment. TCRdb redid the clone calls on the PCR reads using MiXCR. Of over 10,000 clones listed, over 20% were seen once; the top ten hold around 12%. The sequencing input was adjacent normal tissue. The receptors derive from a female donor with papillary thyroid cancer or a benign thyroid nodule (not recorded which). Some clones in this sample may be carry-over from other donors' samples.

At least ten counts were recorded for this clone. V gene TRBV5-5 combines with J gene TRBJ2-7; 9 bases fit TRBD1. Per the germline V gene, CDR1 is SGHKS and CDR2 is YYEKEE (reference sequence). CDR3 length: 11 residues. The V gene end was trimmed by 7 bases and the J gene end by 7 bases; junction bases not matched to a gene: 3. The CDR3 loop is CASGQGWEQYF. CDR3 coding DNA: TGTGCCAGCGGACAGGGGTGGGAGCAGTACTTC. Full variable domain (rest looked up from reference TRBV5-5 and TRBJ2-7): DAGVTQSPTHLIKTRGQQVTLRCSPISGHKSVSWYQQVLGQGPQFIFQYYEKEERGRGNFPDRFSARQFPNYSSELNVNALLLGDSALYLCASGQGWEQYFGPGTRLTVT.

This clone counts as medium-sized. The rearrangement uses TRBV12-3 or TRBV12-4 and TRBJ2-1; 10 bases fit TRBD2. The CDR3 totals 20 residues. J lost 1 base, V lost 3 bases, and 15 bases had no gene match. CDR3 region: CASSLRLAGEERGSYNEQFF. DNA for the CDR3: TGTGCCAGCAGTTTGCGGCTAGCGGGAGAAGAAAGAGGGTCCTACAATGAGCAGTTCTTC.

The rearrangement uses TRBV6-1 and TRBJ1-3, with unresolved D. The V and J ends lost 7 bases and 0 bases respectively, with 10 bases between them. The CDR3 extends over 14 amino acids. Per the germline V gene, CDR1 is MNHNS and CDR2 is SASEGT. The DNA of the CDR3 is TGTGCCAGCACCCGGGGAAACTCTGGAAACACCATATATTTT. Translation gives CASTRGNSGNTIYF.

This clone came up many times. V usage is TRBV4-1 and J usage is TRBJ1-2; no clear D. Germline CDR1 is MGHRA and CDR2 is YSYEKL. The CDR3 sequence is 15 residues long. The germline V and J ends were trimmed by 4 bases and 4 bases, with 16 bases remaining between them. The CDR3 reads CASSPRTELLYGYTF. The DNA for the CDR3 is TGCGCCAGCAGCCCCCGGACGGAGCTACTCTATGGCTACACCTTC.

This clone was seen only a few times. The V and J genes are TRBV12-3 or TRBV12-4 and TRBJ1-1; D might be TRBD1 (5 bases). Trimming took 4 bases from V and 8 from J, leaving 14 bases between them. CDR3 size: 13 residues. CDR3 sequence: CASSSSVPGEAFF. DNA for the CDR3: TGTGCCAGCAGTTCCTCGGTACCAGGGGAAGCTTTCTTT.

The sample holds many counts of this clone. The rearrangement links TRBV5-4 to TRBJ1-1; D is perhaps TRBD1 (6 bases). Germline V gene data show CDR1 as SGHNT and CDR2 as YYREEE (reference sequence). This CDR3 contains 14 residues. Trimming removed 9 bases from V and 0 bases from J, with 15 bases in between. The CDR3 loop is CAITRGTMNTEAFF. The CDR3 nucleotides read TGTGCCATAACCAGGGGCACGATGAACACTGAAGCTTTCTTT.

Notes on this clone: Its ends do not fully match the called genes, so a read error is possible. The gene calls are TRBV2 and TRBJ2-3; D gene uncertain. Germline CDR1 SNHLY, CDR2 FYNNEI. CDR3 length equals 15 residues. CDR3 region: CASIPLLGSTYTQYF. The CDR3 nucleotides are TGTGCCAGCATCCCCCTCCTAGGTAGCACATATACGCAGTATTTT.

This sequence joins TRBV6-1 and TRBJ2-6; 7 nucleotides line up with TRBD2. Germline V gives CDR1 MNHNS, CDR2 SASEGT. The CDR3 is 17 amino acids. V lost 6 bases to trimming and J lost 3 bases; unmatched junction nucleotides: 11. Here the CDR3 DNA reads TGTGCCAGCAGCCCCAGCGGTGCGGGAGTTGGGGCCAACGTCCTGACTTTC. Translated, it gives CASSPSGAGVGANVLTF.

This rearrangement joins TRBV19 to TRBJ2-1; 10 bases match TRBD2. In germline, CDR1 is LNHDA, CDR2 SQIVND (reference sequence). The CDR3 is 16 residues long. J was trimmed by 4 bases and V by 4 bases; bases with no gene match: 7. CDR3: CASSNGLAGVYNEQFF. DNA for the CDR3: TGTGCCAGTAGTAACGGGCTAGCGGGAGTGTACAATGAGCAGTTCTTC.

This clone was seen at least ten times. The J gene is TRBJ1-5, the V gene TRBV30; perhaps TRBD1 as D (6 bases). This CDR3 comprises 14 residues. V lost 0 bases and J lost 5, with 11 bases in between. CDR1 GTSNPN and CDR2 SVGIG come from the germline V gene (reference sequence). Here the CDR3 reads CAWSVGRGDQPQHF. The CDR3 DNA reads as TGTGCCTGGAGTGTCGGCAGGGGCGATCAGCCCCAGCATTTT.

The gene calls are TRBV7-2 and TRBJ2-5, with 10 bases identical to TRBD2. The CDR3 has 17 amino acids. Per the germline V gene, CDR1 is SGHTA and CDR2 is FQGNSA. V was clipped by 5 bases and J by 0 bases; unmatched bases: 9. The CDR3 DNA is TGTGCCAGCAGCCTGCGGCCTAGCGGGGGTTACCAAGAGACCCAGTACTTC. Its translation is CASSLRPSGGYQETQYF. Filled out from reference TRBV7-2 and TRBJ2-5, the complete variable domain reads GAGVSQSPSNKVTEKGKDVELRCDPISGHTALYWYRQSLGQGLEFLIYFQGNSAPDKSGLPSDRFSAERTGGSVSTLTIQRTQQEDSAVYLCASSLRPSGGYQETQYFGPGTRLLVL.

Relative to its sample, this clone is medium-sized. The CDR3 sequence: CSASWSRVGNQPQHF. CDR3 DNA: TGCAGTGCTAGTTGGTCCAGGGTGGGGAATCAGCCCCAGCATTTT. The chain is built from TRBV20-1 and TRBJ1-5, with a tentative D call TRBD1 (5 bases). Germline V gives CDR1 DFQATT, CDR2 SNEGSKA (reference sequence). This CDR3 contains 15 residues. Trimming removed 3 bases from V and 4 bases from J, with 16 bases in between.

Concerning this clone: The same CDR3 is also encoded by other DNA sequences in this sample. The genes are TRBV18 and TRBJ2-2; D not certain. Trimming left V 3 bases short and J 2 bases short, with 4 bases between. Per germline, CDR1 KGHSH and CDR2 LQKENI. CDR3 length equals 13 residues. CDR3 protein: CASSPANTGELFF. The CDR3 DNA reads TGTGCCAGCTCACCGGCTAACACCGGGGAGCTGTTTTTT. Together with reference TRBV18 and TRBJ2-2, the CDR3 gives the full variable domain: NAGVMQNPRHLVRRRGQEARLRCSPMKGHSHVYWYRQLPEEGLKFMVYLQKENIIDESGMPKERFSAEFPKEGPSILRIQQVVRGDSAAYFCASSPANTGELFFGEGSRLTVL.

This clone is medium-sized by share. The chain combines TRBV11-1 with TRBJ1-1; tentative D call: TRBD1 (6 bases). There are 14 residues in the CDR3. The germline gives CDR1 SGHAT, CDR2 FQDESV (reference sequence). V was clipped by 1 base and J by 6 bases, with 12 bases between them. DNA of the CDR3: TGTGCCAGCAGCTTAGTCCAGGGGAGACCTGAAGCTTTCTTT. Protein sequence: CASSLVQGRPEAFF. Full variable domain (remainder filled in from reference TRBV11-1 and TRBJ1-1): EAEVAQSPRYKITEKSQAVAFWCDPISGHATLYWYRQILGQGPELLVQFQDESVVDDSQLPKDRFSAERLKGVDSTLKIQPAELGDSAMYLCASSLVQGRPEAFFGQGTRLTVV.

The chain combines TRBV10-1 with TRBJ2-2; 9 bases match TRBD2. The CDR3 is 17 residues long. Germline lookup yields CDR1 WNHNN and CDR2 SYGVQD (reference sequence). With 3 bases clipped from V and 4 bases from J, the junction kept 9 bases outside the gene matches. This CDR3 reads CASSDRVVAGATGELFF. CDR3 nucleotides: TGCGCCAGCAGTGATCGGGTGGTAGCGGGAGCCACCGGGGAGCTGTTTTTT.

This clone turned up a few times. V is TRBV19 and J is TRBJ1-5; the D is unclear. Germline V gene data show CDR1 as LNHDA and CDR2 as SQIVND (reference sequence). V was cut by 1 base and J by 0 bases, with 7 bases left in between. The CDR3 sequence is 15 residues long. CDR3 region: CASSIVHNSNQPQHF. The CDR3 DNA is TGTGCCAGTAGTATAGTACACAATAGCAATCAGCCCCAGCATTTT. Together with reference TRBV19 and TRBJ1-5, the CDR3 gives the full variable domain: DGGITQSPKYLFRKEGQNVTLSCEQNLNHDAMYWYRQDPGQGLRLIYYSQIVNDFQKGDIAEGYSVSREKKESFPLTVTSAQKNPTAFYLCASSIVHNSNQPQHFGDGTRLSIL.

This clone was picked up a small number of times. DNA for the CDR3: TGTGCCAGCAGTAGGGACGCACCTTCACCCCTCCACTTT. It codes for CASSRDAPSPLHF. This chain uses TRBV27 with TRBJ1-6, with a possible D match to TRBD1 (5 bases). The V end was cut by 5 bases, the J end by 9 bases, with 11 bases between. The V gene's germline CDR1 is MNHEY and CDR2 SMNVEV (reference sequence). This CDR3 region has 13 residues.

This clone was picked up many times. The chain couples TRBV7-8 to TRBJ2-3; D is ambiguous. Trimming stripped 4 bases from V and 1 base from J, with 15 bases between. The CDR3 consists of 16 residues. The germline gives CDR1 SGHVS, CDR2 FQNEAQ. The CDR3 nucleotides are TGTGCCAGCAGCTCTCCAATAGCCGCCCGCACAGATACGCAGTATTTT. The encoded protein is CASSSPIAARTDTQYF. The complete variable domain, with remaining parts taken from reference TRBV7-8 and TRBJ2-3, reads GAGVSQSPRYKVAKRGQDVALRCDPISGHVSLFWYQQALGQGPEFLTYFQNEAQLDKSGLPSDRFFAERPEGSVSTLKIQRTQQEDSAVYLCASSSPIAARTDTQYFGPGTRLTVL.

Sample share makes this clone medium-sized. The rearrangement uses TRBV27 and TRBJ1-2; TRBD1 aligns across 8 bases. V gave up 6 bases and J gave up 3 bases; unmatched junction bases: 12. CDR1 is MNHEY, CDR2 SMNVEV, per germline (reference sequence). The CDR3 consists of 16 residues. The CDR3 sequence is CASSYLDRESYYGYTF. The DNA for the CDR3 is TGTGCCAGCAGCTATTTGGACAGGGAGTCCTACTATGGCTACACCTTC.

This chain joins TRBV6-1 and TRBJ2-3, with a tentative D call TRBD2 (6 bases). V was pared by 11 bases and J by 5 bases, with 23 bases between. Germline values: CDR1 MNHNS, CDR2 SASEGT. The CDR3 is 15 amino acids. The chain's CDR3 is CAGGGIGSSGDTQYF. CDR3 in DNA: TGTGCCGGAGGAGGGATCGGGAGTAGTGGAGATACGCAGTATTTT.

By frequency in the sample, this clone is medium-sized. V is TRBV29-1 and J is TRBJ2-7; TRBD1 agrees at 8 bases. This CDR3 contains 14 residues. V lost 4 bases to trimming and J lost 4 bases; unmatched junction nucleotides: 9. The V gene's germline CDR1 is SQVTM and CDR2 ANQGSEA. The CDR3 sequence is CSVALGQVIYEQYF. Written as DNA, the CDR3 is TGCAGCGTTGCTTTGGGACAGGTTATTTACGAGCAGTACTTC.

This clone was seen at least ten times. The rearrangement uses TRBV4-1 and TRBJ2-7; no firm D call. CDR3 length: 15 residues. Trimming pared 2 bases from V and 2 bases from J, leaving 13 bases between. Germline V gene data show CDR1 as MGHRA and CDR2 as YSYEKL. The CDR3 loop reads CASSQSIHEAYEQYF. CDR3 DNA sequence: TGCGCCAGCAGCCAAAGTATACACGAAGCCTACGAGCAGTACTTC.

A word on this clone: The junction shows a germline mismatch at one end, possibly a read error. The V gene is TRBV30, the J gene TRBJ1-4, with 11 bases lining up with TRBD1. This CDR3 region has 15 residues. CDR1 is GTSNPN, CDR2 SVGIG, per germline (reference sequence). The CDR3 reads CAWSHRGTGGEKLFF. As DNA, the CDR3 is TGTGCTTGGAGCCATCGCGGGACAGGGGGTGAAAAACTGTTTTTT.

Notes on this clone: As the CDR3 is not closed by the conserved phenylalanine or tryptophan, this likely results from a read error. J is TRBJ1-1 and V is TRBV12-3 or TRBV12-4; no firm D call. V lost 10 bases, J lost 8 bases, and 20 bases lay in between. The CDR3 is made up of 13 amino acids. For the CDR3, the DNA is TGTGCCACCAAAGCCGAGGTCGGCACCGAAGCTTTCGTT. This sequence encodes CATKAEVGTEAFV.

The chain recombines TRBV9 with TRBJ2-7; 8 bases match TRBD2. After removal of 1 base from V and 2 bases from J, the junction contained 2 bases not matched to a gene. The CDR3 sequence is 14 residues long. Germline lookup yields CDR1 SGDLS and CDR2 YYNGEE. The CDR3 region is CASSVTSGTYEQYF. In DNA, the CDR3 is TGTGCCAGCAGCGTAACTAGCGGAACCTACGAGCAGTACTTC. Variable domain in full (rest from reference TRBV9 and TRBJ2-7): DSGVTQTPKHLITATGQRVTLRCSPRSGDLSVYWYQQSLDQGLQFLIQYYNGEERAKGNILERFSAQQFPDLHSELNLSSLELGDSALYFCASSVTSGTYEQYFGPGTRLTVT.